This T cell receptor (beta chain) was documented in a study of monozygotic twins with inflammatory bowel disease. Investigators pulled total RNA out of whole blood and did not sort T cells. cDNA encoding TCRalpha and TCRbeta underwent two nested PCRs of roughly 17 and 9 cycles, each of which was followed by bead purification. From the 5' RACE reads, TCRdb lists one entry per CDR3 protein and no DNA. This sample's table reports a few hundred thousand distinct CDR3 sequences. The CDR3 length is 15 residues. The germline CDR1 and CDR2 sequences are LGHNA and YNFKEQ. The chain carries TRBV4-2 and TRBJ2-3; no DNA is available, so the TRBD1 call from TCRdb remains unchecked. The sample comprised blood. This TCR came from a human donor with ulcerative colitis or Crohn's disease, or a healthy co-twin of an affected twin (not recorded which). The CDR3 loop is CASSHPGQYTDTQYF.